The 27 T cell receptor beta chains in this list originate from one sample, sequenced in a study of blood T cell repertoires in COVID-19. Clones were read by immunoSEQ multiplex PCR, and TCRdb kept only the in-frame ones, dropping some. The sample has over 130,000 clones; approximately 88% are singletons. Sequences were obtained from peripheral blood. The receptors were sampled from a man aged 65-85 years with acute or convalescent COVID-19.

DNA of the CDR3: TGCGCCAGCAGCCAGAGGACAGGGGGCTTCGCAGATACGCAGTATTTT. Translation gives CASSQRTGGFADTQYF. The chain couples TRBV5-1 to TRBJ2-3; 11 bases fit TRBD1. The V segment lost 4 bases and the J segment 4 bases; nucleotides outside the gene matches: 8. CDR1 SGHRS and CDR2 YFSETQ come from the germline V gene. This CDR3 is 16 amino acids long.

The rearrangement joins TRBV2 to TRBJ2-7; D perhaps matches TRBD2 (5 bases). The CDR3 extends over 15 amino acids. V lost 0 bases to trimming and J lost 4 bases, with 13 bases between them. Per germline, CDR1 SNHLY and CDR2 FYNNEI. The CDR3 bases are TGTGCCAGCAGTGAAGCGTCAGGACGGGGATACGAGCAGTACTTC. Encoded protein: CASSEASGRGYEQYF.

In its sample, this clone was seen a few times. The chain joins TRBV19 to TRBJ1-5, with 12 bases identical to TRBD1. This CDR3 has 18 residues. J gave up 7 bases and V 1 base, and 11 bases lay outside the gene matches. Germline V CDR1 and CDR2: LNHDA, SQIVND (reference sequence). This CDR3 is CASSIVRGQGALRQPQHF. In nucleotides, the CDR3 is TGTGCCAGTAGTATAGTGAGGGGACAGGGGGCTTTACGACAGCCCCAGCATTTT.

This sequence joins TRBV10-3 and TRBJ2-2; TRBD2 is a possible D gene (6 bases). The germline V and J ends were trimmed by 9 bases and 0 bases, with 11 bases remaining between them. The CDR3 runs to 14 residues. The germline CDR1 and CDR2 sequences are ENHRY and SYGVKD. The CDR3 DNA reads as TGTGCCATTGGGGGGATCTCGAACACCGGGGAGCTGTTTTTT. Its translation is CAIGGISNTGELFF.

This sequence joins TRBV21-1 and TRBJ1-2; TRBD1, the D gene given by the table, was not confirmed from the DNA. TRBV21-1 is shown as a pseudogene. The length of the CDR3 is 16 residues. This chain's CDR3 is CASSKGTGPNHYRYTF. The CDR3 DNA reads TGTGCCAGCAGCAAAGGGACAGGCCCGAACCACTATCGCTACACCTTC.

The CDR3 region has the DNA TGCGCCAGCAGCTTGGCGCGGGGCGACAATGAGCAGTTCTTC. It is translated as CASSLARGDNEQFF. The chain links TRBV5-1 to TRBJ2-1; possible D gene TRBD2, 6 bases. Trimming removed 0 bases at V and 5 bases at J, with 9 bases between. CDR1 is SGHRS and CDR2 is YFSETQ in the germline V gene. This CDR3 comprises 14 residues.

This chain's CDR3 is CASSLYGGGHTDTQYF. The CDR3 region has the DNA TGTGCCAGCAGCTTATACGGCGGGGGGCACACAGATACGCAGTATTTT. The V call is TRBV7-8, the J call TRBJ2-3; TRBD2 aligns across 8 bases. CDR1 is SGHVS, CDR2 FQNEAQ, per germline. J was trimmed by 2 bases and V by 2 bases; bases with no gene match: 6. The CDR3 is made up of 16 amino acids.

This chain connects TRBV9 to TRBJ2-3; tentatively, D is TRBD1 (6 bases). V lost 4 bases, J lost 5 bases, and 26 bases lay in between. Germline assignment: CDR1 SGDLS and CDR2 YYNGEE. The CDR3 spans 18 residues. CDR3 region: CASSPSLLSGTSGDTQYF. The CDR3 DNA is TGTGCCAGCAGCCCCTCCCTCCTCTCAGGGACATCAGGAGATACGCAGTATTTT.

This clone was seen just once. CDR3: CASSYSTLAGVGTQYF. The CDR3 DNA sequence: TGTGCCAGCAGTTACTCGACCCTAGCGGGAGTAGGGACGCAGTATTTT. The J gene is TRBJ2-3, the V gene TRBV6-5, with TRBD2 identical over 10 bases. V was clipped by 0 bases and J by 9 bases; unmatched bases: 9. Germline CDR1 reads MNHEY; CDR2 reads SVGAGI. The CDR3 consists of 16 residues.

Only a few counts were recorded for this clone. This chain links TRBV5-1 with TRBJ1-5; unclear D gene. The CDR3 contains 14 residues. CDR1 and CDR2 (germline): SGHRS, YFSETQ. V lost 4 bases and J 7 bases, leaving 15 bases between the germline ends. The CDR3 DNA follows: TGCGCCAGCAGCCCCAGAGGAGGGAGACAGCCCCAGCATTTT. It encodes CASSPRGGRQPQHF.

The chain couples TRBV29-1 to TRBJ2-2, with 7 bases matching TRBD2. The germline CDR1 and CDR2 sequences are SQVTM and ANQGSEA. The CDR3 consists of 16 residues. The ends lost 4 bases at V and 4 bases at J; junction bases unmatched: 12. This CDR3 is CSVARGGTGGTGELFF. DNA for the CDR3: TGCAGCGTTGCACGAGGTGGTACGGGGGGCACCGGGGAGCTGTTTTTT.

The chain carries TRBV28 and TRBJ1-5, with D possibly TRBD1 on 5 matching bases. Per the germline V gene, CDR1 is MDHEN and CDR2 is SYDVKM. The CDR3 length is 16 residues. The V end was cut by 3 bases, the J end by 2 bases, with 14 bases between. In DNA form, the CDR3 reads TGTGCCAGCAGTTTTAGGGGCGCACAAGGCAATCAGCCCCAGCATTTT. Protein product: CASSFRGAQGNQPQHF.

The CDR3 nucleotides read TGCGCCAGCAGCTTGGGACAGGTGTACGAGCAGTACTTC. It translates to CASSLGQVYEQYF. The V call is TRBV5-1, the J call TRBJ2-7, with D possibly TRBD1 on 6 matching bases. V shed 0 bases and J shed 4 bases, with 8 bases lying between them. This CDR3 is built from 13 residues. Germline CDR1 reads SGHRS; CDR2 reads YFSETQ.

The chain has TRBV7-9 and TRBJ1-2, with D perhaps matching TRBD1 (5 bases). Trimming pared 5 bases from V and 2 bases from J, leaving 12 bases between. There are 14 residues in the CDR3. CDR1 and CDR2 from the germline V gene are SEHNR and FQNEAQ (reference sequence). CDR3: CASSPPDTNYGYTF. DNA of the CDR3: TGTGCCAGCAGCCCCCCGGACACAAACTATGGCTACACCTTC.

The rearrangement links TRBV19 to TRBJ1-3; D remains ambiguous. The germline V and J ends were trimmed by 6 bases and 2 bases, with 14 bases remaining between them. The CDR3 extends over 15 amino acids. Germline CDR1 reads LNHDA; CDR2 reads SQIVND (reference sequence). The CDR3 nucleotides are TGTGCCAGTAGCCGGACCGGGGAGGCTGGAAACACCATATATTTT. This encodes CASSRTGEAGNTIYF. The whole variable domain, remainder taken from reference TRBV19 and TRBJ1-3, is DGGITQSPKYLFRKEGQNVTLSCEQNLNHDAMYWYRQDPGQGLRLIYYSQIVNDFQKGDIAEGYSVSREKKESFPLTVTSAQKNPTAFYLCASSRTGEAGNTIYFGEGSWLTVV.

The rearrangement joins TRBV6-5 to TRBJ1-2, with D possibly TRBD1 on 5 matching bases. This CDR3 is 16 amino acids long. The germline V and J ends were trimmed by 3 bases and 0 bases, with 14 bases remaining between them. Germline V lookup: CDR1 MNHEY, CDR2 SVGAGI. CDR3 in DNA: TGTGCCAGCAGTTATGGGGCGCCTTTTTCTAACTATGGCTACACCTTC. The encoded protein is CASSYGAPFSNYGYTF.

This chain uses TRBV4-1 with TRBJ2-2, with TRBD2 as a possible D gene (6 bases). V lost 2 bases and J lost 0, with 10 bases in between. CDR1 MGHRA and CDR2 YSYEKL come from the germline V gene. The CDR3 extends over 16 amino acids. This chain's CDR3 is CASSQRSGANTGELFF. The DNA for the CDR3 is TGCGCCAGCAGCCAACGTTCGGGAGCGAACACCGGGGAGCTGTTTTTT.

The sample holds a few counts of this clone. This chain links TRBV28 with TRBJ2-7, with 11 bases aligning to TRBD1. V lost 9 bases and J lost 4; bases outside the gene matches: 14. The CDR3 sequence is 16 residues long. Looked up from germline, CDR1 is MDHEN and CDR2 is SYDVKM. The CDR3 coding sequence is TGTGCCAGTAGGGGGACAGGGGGAAGTCTCGGGTACGAGCAGTACTTC. As protein: CASRGTGGSLGYEQYF.

This sequence joins TRBV5-4 and TRBJ2-5, with 8 positions matching TRBD2. Germline V CDR1 and CDR2: SGHNT, YYREEE (reference sequence). This CDR3 is built from 15 residues. V was clipped by 5 bases and J by 0 bases; unmatched bases: 6. The CDR3 here is CASSTGGRYQETQYF. The CDR3 nucleotides are TGTGCCAGCAGTACGGGGGGGAGGTACCAAGAGACCCAGTACTTC. Based on the CDR3 plus reference TRBV5-4 and TRBJ2-5, the full variable domain is ETGVTQSPTHLIKTRGQQVTLRCSSQSGHNTVSWYQQALGQGPQFIFQYYREEENGRGNFPPRFSGLQFPNYSSELNVNALELDDSALYLCASSTGGRYQETQYFGPGTRLLVL.

The chain joins TRBV5-1 to TRBJ2-3, with TRBD1 identical over 10 bases. This CDR3 is built from 16 residues. Trimming removed 4 bases from V and 1 base from J; junction bases left unmatched: 6. Germline lookup yields CDR1 SGHRS and CDR2 YFSETQ. CDR3 coding DNA: TGCGCCAGCAGCGTTGCTGGACAGGGGGGCACAGATACGCAGTATTTT. This encodes CASSVAGQGGTDTQYF.

In this sample, this clone turned up a few times. The V and J genes are TRBV30 and TRBJ2-6, with D tentatively TRBD2 (6 bases). CDR1 is GTSNPN and CDR2 is SVGIG in the germline V gene (reference sequence). The CDR3 runs to 14 residues. Between the trimmed V and J ends, which lost 5 bases and 0 bases, there was a span of 8 bases. The CDR3 sequence: CAWRERSGANVLTF. As DNA, the CDR3 is TGTGCCTGGCGGGAGCGCTCTGGGGCCAACGTCCTGACTTTC.

V gene TRBV27 combines with J gene TRBJ2-5; 7 bases map to TRBD2. CDR1 MNHEY and CDR2 SMNVEV come from the germline V gene (reference sequence). The CDR3 totals 15 residues. The J segment lost 5 bases and the V segment lost 0 bases, leaving 6 bases of the junction unmatched. The DNA for the CDR3 is TGTGCCAGCAGTTTATCTGGGGGAGGGTACGAGACCCAGTACTTC. It translates to CASSLSGGGYETQYF.

V usage is TRBV12-3 or TRBV12-4 and J usage is TRBJ1-5, with D possibly TRBD1 on 6 matching bases. Trimming left V 5 bases short and J 6 bases short, with 11 bases between. The CDR3 loop spans 13 amino acids. The CDR3 region has the DNA TGTGCCAGCAGTCTTACAGGGAGTCAGCCCCAGCATTTT. Protein: CASSLTGSQPQHF.

The rearrangement joins TRBV7-9 to TRBJ1-1, with 7 nucleotides matching TRBD1. CDR1 and CDR2 (germline): SEHNR, FQNEAQ (reference sequence). The ends lost 5 bases at V and 2 bases at J; junction bases unmatched: 8. This CDR3 is 15 amino acids long. CDR3 amino acids: CASSPTGAVNTEAFF. CDR3 nucleotides: TGTGCCAGCAGCCCAACAGGGGCCGTAAACACTGAAGCTTTCTTT.

The rearrangement joins TRBV18 to TRBJ1-4; D possibly corresponds to TRBD1 (5 bases). CDR1 and CDR2 from the germline V gene are KGHSH and LQKENI. Trimming pared 0 bases from V and 6 bases from J, leaving 11 bases between. The CDR3 has 15 residues. As DNA, the CDR3 is TGTGCCAGCTCACCACCCTCCAGGGAGGATGAAAAACTGTTTTTT. It codes for CASSPPSREDEKLFF.

This clone was found once. Its ends do not fully match the called genes, so a read error is possible. The chain is built from TRBV7-3 and TRBJ2-2, with a possible D match to TRBD2 (5 bases). In germline, CDR1 is SGHTA, CDR2 FQGTGA. This CDR3 has 15 residues. The CDR3 nucleotides are TGTGCCAGGAGCTTATCCGGGGTTTGGCCCGGGGAGCTGTTTTTT. Translating it yields CARSLSGVWPGELFF.

This clone is medium-sized by share. The chain has TRBV28 and TRBJ2-1, with TRBD2 matching 13 bases. Germline loops: CDR1 MDHEN, CDR2 SYDVKM. V gave up 4 bases and J gave up 6 bases; unmatched junction bases: 3. The CDR3 is 15 residues long. CDR3 protein: CASSWTSGGVNEQFF. As DNA, the CDR3 is TGTGCCAGCAGTTGGACTAGCGGGGGAGTCAATGAGCAGTTCTTC.